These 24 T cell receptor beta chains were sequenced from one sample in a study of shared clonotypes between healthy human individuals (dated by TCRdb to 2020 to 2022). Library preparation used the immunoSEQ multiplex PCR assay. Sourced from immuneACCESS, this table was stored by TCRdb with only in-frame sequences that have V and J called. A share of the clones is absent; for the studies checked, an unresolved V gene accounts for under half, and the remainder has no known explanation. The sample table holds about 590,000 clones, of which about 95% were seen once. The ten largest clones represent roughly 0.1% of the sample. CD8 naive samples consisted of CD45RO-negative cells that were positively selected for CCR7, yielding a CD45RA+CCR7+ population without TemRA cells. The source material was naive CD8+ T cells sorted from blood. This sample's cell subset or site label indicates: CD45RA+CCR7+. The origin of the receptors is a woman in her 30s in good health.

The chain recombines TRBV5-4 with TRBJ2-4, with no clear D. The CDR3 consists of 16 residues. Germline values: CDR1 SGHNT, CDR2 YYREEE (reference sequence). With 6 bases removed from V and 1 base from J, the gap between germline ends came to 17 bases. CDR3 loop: CASTIIGGVAKNIQYF. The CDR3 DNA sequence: TGTGCCAGCACTATCATCGGCGGAGTGGCCAAAAACATTCAGTACTTC.

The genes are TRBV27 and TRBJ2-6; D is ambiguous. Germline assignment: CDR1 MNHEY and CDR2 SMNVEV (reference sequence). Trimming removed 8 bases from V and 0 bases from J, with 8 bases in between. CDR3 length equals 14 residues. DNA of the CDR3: TGTGCCAGCTGCGACTTCTCTGGGGCCAACGTCCTGACTTTC. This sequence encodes CASCDFSGANVLTF. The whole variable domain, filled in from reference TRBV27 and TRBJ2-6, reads EAQVTQNPRYLITVTGKKLTVTCSQNMNHEYMSWYRQDPGLGLRQIYYSMNVEVTDKGDVPEGYKVSRKEKRNFPLILESPSPNQTSLYFCASCDFSGANVLTFGAGSRLTVL.

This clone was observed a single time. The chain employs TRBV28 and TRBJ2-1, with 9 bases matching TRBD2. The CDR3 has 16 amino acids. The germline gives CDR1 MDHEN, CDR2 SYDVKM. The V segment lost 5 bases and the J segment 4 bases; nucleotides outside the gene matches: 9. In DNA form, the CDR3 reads TGTGCCAGCAGTCCGATCCCTAGCGGGACTTACAATGAGCAGTTCTTC. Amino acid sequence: CASSPIPSGTYNEQFF.

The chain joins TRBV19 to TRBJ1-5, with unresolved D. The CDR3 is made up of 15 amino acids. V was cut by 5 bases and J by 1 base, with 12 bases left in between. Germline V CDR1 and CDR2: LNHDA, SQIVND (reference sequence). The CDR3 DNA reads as TGTGCCAGTAGTCCAGTCGGGGAGAGCAATCAGCCCCAGCATTTT. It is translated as CASSPVGESNQPQHF.

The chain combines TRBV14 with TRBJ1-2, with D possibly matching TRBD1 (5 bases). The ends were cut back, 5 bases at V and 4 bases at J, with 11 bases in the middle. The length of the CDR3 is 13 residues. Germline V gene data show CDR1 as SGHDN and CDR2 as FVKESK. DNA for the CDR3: TGTGCCAGCAGCAGGACATCGACCTATGGCTACACCTTC. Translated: CASSRTSTYGYTF. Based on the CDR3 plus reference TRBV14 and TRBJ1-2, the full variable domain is EAGVTQFPSHSVIEKGQTVTLRCDPISGHDNLYWYRRVMGKEIKFLLHFVKESKQDESGMPNNRFLAERTGGTYSTLKVQPAELEDSGVYFCASSRTSTYGYTFGSGTRLTVV.

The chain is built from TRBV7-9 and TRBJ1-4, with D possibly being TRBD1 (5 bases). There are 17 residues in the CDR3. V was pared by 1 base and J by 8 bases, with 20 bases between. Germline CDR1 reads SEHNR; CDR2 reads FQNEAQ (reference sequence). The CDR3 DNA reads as TGTGCCAGCAGCTTAGAAGGCGCCGGGACGCGGGGGGAAAAACTGTTTTTT. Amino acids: CASSLEGAGTRGEKLFF.

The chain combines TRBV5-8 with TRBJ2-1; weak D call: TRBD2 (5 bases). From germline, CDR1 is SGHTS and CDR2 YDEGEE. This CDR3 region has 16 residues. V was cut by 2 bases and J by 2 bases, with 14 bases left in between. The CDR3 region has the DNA TGTGCCAGCAGCTTAGTCCAGCGGAGTACCTACAATGAGCAGTTCTTC. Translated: CASSLVQRSTYNEQFF. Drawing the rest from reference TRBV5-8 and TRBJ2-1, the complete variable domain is EAGVTQSPTHLIKTRGQQATLRCSPISGHTSVYWYQQALGLGLQFLLWYDEGEERNRGNFPPRFSGRQFPNYSSELNVNALELEDSALYLCASSLVQRSTYNEQFFGPGTRLTVL.

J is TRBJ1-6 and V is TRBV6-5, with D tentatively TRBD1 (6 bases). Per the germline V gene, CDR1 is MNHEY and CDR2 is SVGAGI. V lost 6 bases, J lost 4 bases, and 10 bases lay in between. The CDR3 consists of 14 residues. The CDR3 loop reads CASRQTGYNSPLHF. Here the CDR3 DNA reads TGTGCCAGCAGACAAACAGGGTATAATTCACCCCTCCACTTT.

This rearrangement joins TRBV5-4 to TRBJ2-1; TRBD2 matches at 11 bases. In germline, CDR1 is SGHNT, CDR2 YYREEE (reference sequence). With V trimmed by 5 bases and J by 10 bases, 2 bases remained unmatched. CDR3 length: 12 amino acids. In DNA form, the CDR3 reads TGTGCCAGCAGTGGGACTAGCGGAGAGCAGTTCTTC. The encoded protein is CASSGTSGEQFF.

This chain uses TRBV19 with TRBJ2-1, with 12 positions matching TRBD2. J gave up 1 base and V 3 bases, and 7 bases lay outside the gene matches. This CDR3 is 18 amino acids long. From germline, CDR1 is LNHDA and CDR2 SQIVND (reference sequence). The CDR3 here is CASSIWLAGGESYNEQFF. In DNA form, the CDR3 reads TGTGCCAGTAGTATTTGGCTAGCGGGAGGGGAGTCCTACAATGAGCAGTTCTTC.

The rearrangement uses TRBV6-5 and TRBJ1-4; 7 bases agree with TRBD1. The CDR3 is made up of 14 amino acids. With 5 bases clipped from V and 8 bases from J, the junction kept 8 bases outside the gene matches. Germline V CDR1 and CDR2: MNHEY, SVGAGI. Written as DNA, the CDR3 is TGTGCCAGCAGTACCGACAGGGAGGAAGAAAAACTGTTTTTT. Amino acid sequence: CASSTDREEEKLFF.

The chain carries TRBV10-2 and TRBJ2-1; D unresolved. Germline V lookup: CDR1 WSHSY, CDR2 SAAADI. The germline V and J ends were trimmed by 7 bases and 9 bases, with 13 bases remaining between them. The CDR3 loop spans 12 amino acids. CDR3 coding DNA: TGCGCCAGCAATGGTGGTGAGGTTGAGCAGTTCTTC. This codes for CASNGGEVEQFF.

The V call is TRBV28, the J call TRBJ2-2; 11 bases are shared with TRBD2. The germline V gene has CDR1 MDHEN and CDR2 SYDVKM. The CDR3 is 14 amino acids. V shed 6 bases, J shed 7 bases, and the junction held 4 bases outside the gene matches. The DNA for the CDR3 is TGTGCCAGCAGGTTAACTAGCGGGAGCGGGGAGCTGTTTTTT. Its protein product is CASRLTSGSGELFF.

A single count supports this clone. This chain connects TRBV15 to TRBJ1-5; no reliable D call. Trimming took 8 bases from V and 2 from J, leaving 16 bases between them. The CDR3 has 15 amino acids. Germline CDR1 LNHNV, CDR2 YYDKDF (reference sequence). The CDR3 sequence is CATSHRTGGNQPQHF. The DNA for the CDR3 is TGTGCCACCTCCCACCGGACCGGGGGCAATCAGCCCCAGCATTTT.

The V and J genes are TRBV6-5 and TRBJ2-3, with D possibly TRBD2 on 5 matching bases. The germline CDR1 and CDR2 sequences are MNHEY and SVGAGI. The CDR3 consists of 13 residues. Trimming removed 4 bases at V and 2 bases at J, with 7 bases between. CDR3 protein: CASSLLDTDTQYF. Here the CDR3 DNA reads TGTGCCAGCAGTTTACTAGACACAGATACGCAGTATTTT.

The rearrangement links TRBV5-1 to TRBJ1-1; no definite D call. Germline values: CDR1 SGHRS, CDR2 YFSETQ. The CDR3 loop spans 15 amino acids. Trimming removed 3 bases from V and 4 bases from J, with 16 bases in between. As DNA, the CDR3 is TGCGCCAGCAGCTCTGCGTGGGTGGGAGTCACTGAAGCTTTCTTT. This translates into CASSSAWVGVTEAFF.

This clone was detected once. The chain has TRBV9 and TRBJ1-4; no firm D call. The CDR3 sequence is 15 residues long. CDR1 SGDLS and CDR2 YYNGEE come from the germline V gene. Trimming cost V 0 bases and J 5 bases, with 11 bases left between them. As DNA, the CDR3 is TGTGCCAGCAGCGTAGTTGGCCAGTCAAATGAAAAACTGTTTTTT. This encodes CASSVVGQSNEKLFF.

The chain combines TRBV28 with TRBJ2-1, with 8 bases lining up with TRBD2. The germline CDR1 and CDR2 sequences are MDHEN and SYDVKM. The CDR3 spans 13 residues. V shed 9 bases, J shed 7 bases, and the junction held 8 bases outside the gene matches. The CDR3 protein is CASSSGTRNEQFF. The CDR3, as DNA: TGTGCCAGTTCATCCGGGACTAGGAATGAGCAGTTCTTC.

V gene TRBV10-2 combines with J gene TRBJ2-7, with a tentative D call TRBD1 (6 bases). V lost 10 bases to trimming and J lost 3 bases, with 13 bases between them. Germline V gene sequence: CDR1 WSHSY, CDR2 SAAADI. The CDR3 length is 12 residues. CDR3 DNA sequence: TGCGCCACCCAGGGGTTAAGCTACGAGCAGTACTTC. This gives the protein CATQGLSYEQYF.

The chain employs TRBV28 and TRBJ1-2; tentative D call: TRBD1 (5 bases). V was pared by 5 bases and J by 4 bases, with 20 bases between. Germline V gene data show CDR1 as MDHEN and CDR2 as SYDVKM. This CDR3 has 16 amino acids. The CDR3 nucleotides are TGTGCCAGCAGTACACGCGCGGGGCAGGCACTCTATGGCTACACCTTC. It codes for CASSTRAGQALYGYTF.

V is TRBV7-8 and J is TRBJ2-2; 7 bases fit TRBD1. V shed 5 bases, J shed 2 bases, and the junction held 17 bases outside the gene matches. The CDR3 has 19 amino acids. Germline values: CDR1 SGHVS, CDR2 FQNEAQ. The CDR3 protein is CASSLAGGKFVSNTGELFF. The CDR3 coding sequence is TGTGCCAGCAGCCTGGCAGGGGGTAAATTTGTGTCCAACACCGGGGAGCTGTTTTTT.

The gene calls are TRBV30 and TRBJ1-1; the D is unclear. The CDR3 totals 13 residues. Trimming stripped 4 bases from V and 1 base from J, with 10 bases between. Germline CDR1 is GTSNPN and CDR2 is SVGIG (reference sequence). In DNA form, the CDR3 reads TGTGCCTGGAATTTAATCTCGAACACTGAAGCTTTCTTT. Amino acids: CAWNLISNTEAFF.

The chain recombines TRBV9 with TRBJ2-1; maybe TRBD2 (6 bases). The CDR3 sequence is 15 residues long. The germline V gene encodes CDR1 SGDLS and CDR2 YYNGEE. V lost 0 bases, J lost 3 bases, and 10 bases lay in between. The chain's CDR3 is CASSVAGAFYNEQFF. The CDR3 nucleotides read TGTGCCAGCAGCGTAGCGGGAGCGTTCTACAATGAGCAGTTCTTC.

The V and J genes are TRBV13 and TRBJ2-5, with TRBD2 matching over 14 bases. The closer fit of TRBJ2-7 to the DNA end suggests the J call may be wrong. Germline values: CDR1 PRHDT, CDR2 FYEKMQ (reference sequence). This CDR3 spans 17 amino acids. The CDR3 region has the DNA TGTGCCAGCAGCCCTCCCGGGACTAGCGGGAGCTCCTACGAGCAGTACTTC. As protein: CASSPPGTSGSSYEQYF.